Listed here are 3 T cell receptor beta chains from one sample, sequenced in a study of Ad26.COV2.S vaccination and SARS-CoV-2 variants. This table comes from immunoSEQ multiplex PCR, and its TCRdb copy is limited to in-frame clones, with some not included. The sample holds about 350,000 clones, about 85% seen once. Sample treatment: 19 received Ad26.COV2.S at low or high dose, single or two shots; five or six received placebo; per-sample allocation not given. Sample collection was performed on day 63 after the first vaccine or placebo injection. The specimen was peripheral blood, collected in a trial of Ad26.COV2.S vaccine versus placebo. Receptors originate from a person aged 18-65 years who received the Ad26.COV2.S COVID-19 vaccine or a placebo.

The chain recombines TRBV27 with TRBJ1-2; 9 bases are shared with TRBD1. The V gene end was trimmed by 4 bases and the J gene end by 3 bases; junction bases not matched to a gene: 3. Germline CDR1 and CDR2: MNHEY and SMNVEV (reference sequence). This CDR3 has 14 amino acids. CDR3 DNA: TGTGCCAGCAGTTGGACAGGGGATGACTATGGCTACACCTTC. Residues: CASSWTGDDYGYTF.

The V call is TRBV9, the J call TRBJ1-6; the D is unclear. Germline values: CDR1 SGDLS, CDR2 YYNGEE. The CDR3 spans 13 residues. The ends were cut back, 0 bases at V and 8 bases at J, with 6 bases in the middle. CDR3 sequence: CASSVDSHSPLHF. In nucleotides, the CDR3 is TGTGCCAGCAGCGTAGACAGCCATTCACCCCTCCACTTT. The full variable domain, in which reference TRBV9 and TRBJ1-6 provide the parts outside the CDR3, is DSGVTQTPKHLITATGQRVTLRCSPRSGDLSVYWYQQSLDQGLQFLIQYYNGEERAKGNILERFSAQQFPDLHSELNLSSLELGDSALYFCASSVDSHSPLHFGNGTRLTVT.

The chain uses TRBV25-1 and TRBJ2-1, with D possibly TRBD2 on 5 matching bases. Deletions cut 1 base from V and 7 bases from J, with 17 bases between. CDR1 is MGHDK, CDR2 SYGVNS, per germline. CDR3 size: 16 residues. CDR3 region: CASSESTLVVKNEQFF. The CDR3 nucleotides read TGTGCCAGCAGTGAATCTACACTAGTAGTAAAGAATGAGCAGTTCTTC. Complete variable domain (other parts from reference TRBV25-1 and TRBJ2-1): EADIYQTPRYLVIGTGKKITLECSQTMGHDKMYWYQQDPGMELHLIHYSYGVNSTEKGDLSSESTVSRIRTEHFPLTLESARPSHTSQYLCASSESTLVVKNEQFFGPGTRLTVL.